A single TCR beta chain is shown here with its context. Its antigen remains unidentified. No much larger clone exists at a distance of one base, and base qualities are not known. Whole blood was collected in K2EDTA tubes by collaborating institutions according to the institutions' own protocols. For TCRbeta analysis, collaborators shipped samples as frozen whole blood, isolated PBMCs, or DNA extracted from either of those sample types. The record originates from a study of blood T cell repertoires in COVID-19 (TCRdb year 2020). Context from the whole study: Samples covering the acute and convalescent phases of COVID-19 were provided by collaborators in the United States, Italy and Spain. The prospective study material was composed of cDNA or gDNA derived from T cells, B-cell-depleted T cells, or PBMCs. The dataset comprised deeply sampled blood TCRbeta repertoires from subjects exposed to, actively infected with, or recovered from COVID-19. A freely available public database, intended as a resource for researchers studying the immune response to SARS-CoV-2, is where the repertoires were released. The samples were drawn from two sources: the first 160 participants of the ongoing ImmuneRACE study, and 950 to 1,500 subjects contributed by 6 global collaborators. The sample metadata nearly always contained a de-identified subject ID, COVID-19 status, age in years and sex. Where available, HLA class I and class II types were obtained from metadata supplied by the sample provider rather than from assay-based typing.

TCRbeta CDR3 regions were amplified from genomic DNA by means of the immunoSEQ Assay, a bias-controlled multiplex PCR. In the source study's methods: The number of nucleated cells in each sample was estimated by amplification of reference gene primers within the assay. To quantify the absolute abundance of each unique TCRbeta CDR3 rearrangement, sequence reads were collapsed and filtered. Productive Simpson clonality was computed per sample as the square root of Simpson's diversity index over productive rearrangements. Imported from immuneACCESS, the table was reduced by TCRdb to in-frame sequences with V and J called. These copies leave out some clones; in studies compared against another copy, an unresolved V gene accounts for under half, and the cause of the remainder is not known. V, J and clone size were drawn from that table, and D and trimming were deduced from the DNA. This sample lists 98,000 or so clones; approximately 84% were detected once. The ten largest clones capture around a quarter of the sample.

On the study overall, not on this receptor specifically: The quantity of clinical and demographic metadata differed by source and by participant and was supplied without curation.

The germline V and J ends show losses of 4 bases and 6 bases respectively, and no gene match explains 6 bases of the junction. In the germline V gene, CDR1 corresponds to SGHRS and CDR2 to YFSETQ. The CDR3, cysteine through phenylalanine, is 14 amino acids long. Of the read, only the CDR3 DNA is kept; its 42 bases are in frame from base 1. The chain joins TRBV5-1 to TRBJ2-7, with 11 bases in between that match TRBD1. This TCR was recovered from a man between 60 and 75 years old with acute or convalescent COVID-19. The specimen was peripheral blood. At the DNA level, the sequence is TGCGCCAGCAGCACGGGACAGGGGGAAGGCGAGCAGTACTTC. Protein translation: CASSTGQGEGEQYF.